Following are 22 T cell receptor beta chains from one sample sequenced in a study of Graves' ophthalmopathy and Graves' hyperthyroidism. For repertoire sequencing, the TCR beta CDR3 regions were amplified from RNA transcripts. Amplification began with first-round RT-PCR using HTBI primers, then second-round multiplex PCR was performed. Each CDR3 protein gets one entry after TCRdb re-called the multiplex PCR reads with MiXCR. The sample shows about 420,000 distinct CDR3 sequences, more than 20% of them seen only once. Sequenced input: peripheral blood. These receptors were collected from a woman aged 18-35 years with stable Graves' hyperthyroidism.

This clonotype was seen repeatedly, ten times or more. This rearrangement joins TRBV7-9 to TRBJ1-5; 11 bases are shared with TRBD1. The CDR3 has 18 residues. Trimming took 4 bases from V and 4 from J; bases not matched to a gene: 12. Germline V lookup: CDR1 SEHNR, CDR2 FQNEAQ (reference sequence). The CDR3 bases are TGTGCCAGCAGCTCCACCTCGACCGGGACAGGGGGAAATCAGCCCCAGCATTTT. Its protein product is CASSSTSTGTGGNQPQHF. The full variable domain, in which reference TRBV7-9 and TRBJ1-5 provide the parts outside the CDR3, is DTGVSQNPRHKITKRGQNVTFRCDPISEHNRLYWYRQTLGQGPEFLTYFQNEAQLEKSRLLSDRFSAERPKGSFSTLEIQRTEQGDSAMYLCASSSTSTGTGGNQPQHFGDGTRLSIL.

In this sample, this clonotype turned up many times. Here the CDR3 DNA reads TGTGCCAGCAGCATACAGGGCGGCCAGCCCCAGCATTTT. Translation gives CASSIQGGQPQHF. This sequence joins TRBV7-3 and TRBJ1-5, with D possibly TRBD1 on 6 matching bases. V lost 5 bases, J lost 7 bases, and 12 bases lay in between. Germline lookup yields CDR1 SGHTA and CDR2 FQGTGA. The CDR3 is 13 residues long.

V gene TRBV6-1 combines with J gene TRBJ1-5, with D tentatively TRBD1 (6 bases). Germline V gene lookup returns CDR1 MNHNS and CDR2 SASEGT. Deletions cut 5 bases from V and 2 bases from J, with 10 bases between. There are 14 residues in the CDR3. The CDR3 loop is CASSSNRGNQPQHF. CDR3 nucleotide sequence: TGTGCCAGCAGTAGTAACAGGGGCAATCAGCCCCAGCATTTT.

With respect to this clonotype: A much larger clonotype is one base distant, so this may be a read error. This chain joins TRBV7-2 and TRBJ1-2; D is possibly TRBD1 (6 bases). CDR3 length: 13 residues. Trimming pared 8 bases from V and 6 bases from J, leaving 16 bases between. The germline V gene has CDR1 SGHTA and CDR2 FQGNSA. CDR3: CASSFGRGDGYTF. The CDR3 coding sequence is TGTGCCAGCTCCTTTGGGAGGGGGGATGGCTACACCTTC.

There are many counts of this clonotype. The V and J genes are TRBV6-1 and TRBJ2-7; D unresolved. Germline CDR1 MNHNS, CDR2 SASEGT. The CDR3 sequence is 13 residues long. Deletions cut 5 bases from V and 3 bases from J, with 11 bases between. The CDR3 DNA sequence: TGTGCCAGCAGTCGGCCCCTGGGCTACGAGCAGTACTTC. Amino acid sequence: CASSRPLGYEQYF.

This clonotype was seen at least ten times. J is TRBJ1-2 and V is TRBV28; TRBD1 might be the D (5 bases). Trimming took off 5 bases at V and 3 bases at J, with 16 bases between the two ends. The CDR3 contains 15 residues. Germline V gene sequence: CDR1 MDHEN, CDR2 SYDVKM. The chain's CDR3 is CASSPRGTLYYGYTF. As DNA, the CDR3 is TGTGCCAGCAGTCCGAGAGGGACCCTATACTATGGCTACACCTTC.

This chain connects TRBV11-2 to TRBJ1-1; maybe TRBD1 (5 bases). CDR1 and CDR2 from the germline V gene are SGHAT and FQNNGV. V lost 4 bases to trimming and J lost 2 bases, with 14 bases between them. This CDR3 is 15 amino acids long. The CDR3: CASSSPGGDNTEAFF. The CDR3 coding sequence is TGTGCCAGCAGCTCACCTGGGGGGGACAACACTGAAGCTTTCTTT.

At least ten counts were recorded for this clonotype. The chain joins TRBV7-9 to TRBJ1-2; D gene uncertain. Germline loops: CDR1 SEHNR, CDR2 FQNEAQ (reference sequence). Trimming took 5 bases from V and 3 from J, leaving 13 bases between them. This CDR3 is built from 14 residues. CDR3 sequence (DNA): TGTGCCAGCAGCCCCTACGAGGAACACTATGGCTACACCTTC. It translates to CASSPYEEHYGYTF.

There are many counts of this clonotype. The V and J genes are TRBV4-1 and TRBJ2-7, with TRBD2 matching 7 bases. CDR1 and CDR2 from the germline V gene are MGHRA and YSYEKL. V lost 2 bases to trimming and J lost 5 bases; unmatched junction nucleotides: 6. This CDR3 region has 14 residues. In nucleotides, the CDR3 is TGCGCCAGCAGCCAACCTTTAGCGGGCCACGAGCAGTACTTC. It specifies CASSQPLAGHEQYF.

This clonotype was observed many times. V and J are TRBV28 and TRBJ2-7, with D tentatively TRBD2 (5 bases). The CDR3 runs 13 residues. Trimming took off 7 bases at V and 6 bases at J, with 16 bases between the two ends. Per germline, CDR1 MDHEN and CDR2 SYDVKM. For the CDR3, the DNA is TGTGCCAGCAAATCTAGCACGATCCGCGAGCAGTACTTC. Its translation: CASKSSTIREQYF.

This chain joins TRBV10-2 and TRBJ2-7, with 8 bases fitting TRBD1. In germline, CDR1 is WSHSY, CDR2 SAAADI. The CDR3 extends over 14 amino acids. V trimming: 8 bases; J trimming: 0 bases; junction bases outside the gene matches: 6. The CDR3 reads CASRGQGYSYEQYF. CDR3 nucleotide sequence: TGCGCCAGCCGAGGACAGGGCTACTCCTACGAGCAGTACTTC.

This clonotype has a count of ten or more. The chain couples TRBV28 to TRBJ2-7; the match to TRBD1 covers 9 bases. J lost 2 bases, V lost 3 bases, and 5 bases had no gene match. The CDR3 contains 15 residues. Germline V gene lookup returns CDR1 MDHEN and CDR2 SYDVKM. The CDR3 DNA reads TGTGCCAGCAGTTTTTTCGGGACAGGGACCTACGAGCAGTACTTC. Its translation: CASSFFGTGTYEQYF.

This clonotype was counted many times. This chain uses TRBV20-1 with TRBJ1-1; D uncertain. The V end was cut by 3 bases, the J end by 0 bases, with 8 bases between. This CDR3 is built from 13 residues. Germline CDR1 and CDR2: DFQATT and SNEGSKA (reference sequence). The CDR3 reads CSARSQMNTEAFF. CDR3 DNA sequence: TGCAGTGCTAGGAGCCAGATGAACACTGAAGCTTTCTTT.

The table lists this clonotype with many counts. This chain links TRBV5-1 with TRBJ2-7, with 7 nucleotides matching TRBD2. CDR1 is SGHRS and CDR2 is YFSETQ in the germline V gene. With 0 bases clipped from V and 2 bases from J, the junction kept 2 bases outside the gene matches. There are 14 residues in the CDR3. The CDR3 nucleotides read TGCGCCAGCAGCTTGGAAGCGGGGACCTACGAGCAGTACTTC. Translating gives CASSLEAGTYEQYF.

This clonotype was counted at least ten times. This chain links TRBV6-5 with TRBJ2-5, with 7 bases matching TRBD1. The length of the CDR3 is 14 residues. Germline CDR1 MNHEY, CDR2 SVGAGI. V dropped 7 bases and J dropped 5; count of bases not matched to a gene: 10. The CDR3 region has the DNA TGTGCCAGCACCATGGGACAGACGGGTGAGACCCAGTACTTC. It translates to CASTMGQTGETQYF.

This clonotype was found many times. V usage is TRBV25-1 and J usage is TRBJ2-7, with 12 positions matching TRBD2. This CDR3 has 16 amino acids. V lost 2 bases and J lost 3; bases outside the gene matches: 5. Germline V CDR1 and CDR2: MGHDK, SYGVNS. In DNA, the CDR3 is TGTGCCAGCAGTGAACCGGGACTAGCGGGCGTCTACGAGCAGTACTTC. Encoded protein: CASSEPGLAGVYEQYF.

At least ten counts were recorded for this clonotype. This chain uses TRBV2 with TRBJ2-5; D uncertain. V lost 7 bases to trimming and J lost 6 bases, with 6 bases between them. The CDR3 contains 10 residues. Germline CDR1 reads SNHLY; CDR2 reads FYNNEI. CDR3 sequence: CASKQKTQYF. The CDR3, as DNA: TGTGCCAGCAAGCAAAAGACCCAGTACTTC. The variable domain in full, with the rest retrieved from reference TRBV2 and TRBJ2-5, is EPEVTQTPSHQVTQMGQEVILRCVPISNHLYFYWYRQILGQKVEFLVSFYNNEISEKSEIFDDQFSVERPDGSNFTLKIRSTKLEDSAMYFCASKQKTQYFGPGTRLLVL.

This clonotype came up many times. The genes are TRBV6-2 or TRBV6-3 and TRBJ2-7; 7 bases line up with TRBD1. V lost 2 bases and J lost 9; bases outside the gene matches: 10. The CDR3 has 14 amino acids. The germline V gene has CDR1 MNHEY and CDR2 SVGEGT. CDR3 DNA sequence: TGTGCCAGCAGTTACGGGACAGACCTCGATGGGCAGTACTTC. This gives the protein CASSYGTDLDGQYF.

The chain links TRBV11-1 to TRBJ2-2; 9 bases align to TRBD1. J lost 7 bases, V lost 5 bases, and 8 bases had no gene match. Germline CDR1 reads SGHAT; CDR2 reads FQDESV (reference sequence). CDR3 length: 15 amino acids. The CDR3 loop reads CASSAGQGFGGELFF. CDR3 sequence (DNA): TGTGCCAGCAGCGCCGGACAGGGGTTCGGCGGGGAGCTGTTTTTT.

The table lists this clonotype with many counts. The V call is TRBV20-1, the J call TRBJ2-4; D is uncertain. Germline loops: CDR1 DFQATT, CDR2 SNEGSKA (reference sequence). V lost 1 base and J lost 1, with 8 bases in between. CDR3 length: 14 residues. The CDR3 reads CSARGVQAKNIQYF. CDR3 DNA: TGCAGTGCTAGAGGAGTACAGGCCAAAAACATTCAGTACTTC.

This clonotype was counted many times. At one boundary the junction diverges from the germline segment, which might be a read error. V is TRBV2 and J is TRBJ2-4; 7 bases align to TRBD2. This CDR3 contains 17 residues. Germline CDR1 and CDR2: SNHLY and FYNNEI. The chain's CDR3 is CASSEGPGWAGVNIKYF. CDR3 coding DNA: TGTGCCAGCAGTGAAGGCCCCGGCTGGGCGGGAGTAAACATTAAGTACTTC.

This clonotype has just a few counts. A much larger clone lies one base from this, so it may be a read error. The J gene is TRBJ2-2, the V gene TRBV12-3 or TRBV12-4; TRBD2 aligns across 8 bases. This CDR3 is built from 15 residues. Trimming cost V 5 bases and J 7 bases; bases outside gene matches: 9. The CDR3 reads CASSRPAGAGGELFF. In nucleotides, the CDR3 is TGTGCCAGCAGTCGACCAGCGGGAGCCGGCGGGGAGCTGTTTTTT.